This T cell receptor beta chain comes out of a study of Graves' ophthalmopathy and Graves' hyperthyroidism. This clonotype was observed many times. Its antigen is still unknown. Beta-chain TCR CDR3 regions were amplified from RNA transcripts. HTBI primers served in a first-round RT-PCR, which a second-round multiplex PCR followed. TCRdb recomputed calls from the multiplex PCR reads with MiXCR, one row per CDR3 protein. The table records nearly 400,000 distinct CDR3 sequences, around 17% of them present only once. Study outcomes and limitations: Most thyroid-expanded clonotypes exceeding 0.001 frequency were also found in blood.

The germline V gene has CDR1 SGHTA and CDR2 FQGNSA. The CDR3 has 17 amino acids. Trimming removed 1 base at V and 0 bases at J, with 16 bases between. This clonotype was sampled from a woman between 18 and 29 years old with Graves' ophthalmopathy. V and J are TRBV7-2 and TRBJ2-7, with D uncertain. The sample was peripheral blood. The CDR3 bases are TGTGCCAGCAGCTTAGTGTCGGGTGGCAGGAGCTCCTACGAGCAGTACTTC. Its translation: CASSLVSGGRSSYEQYF. The whole variable domain, filled in from reference TRBV7-2 and TRBJ2-7, reads GAGVSQSPSNKVTEKGKDVELRCDPISGHTALYWYRQSLGQGLEFLIYFQGNSAPDKSGLPSDRFSAERTGGSVSTLTIQRTQQEDSAVYLCASSLVSGGRSSYEQYFGPGTRLTVT.